Listed below are T cell receptor beta chains from one sample, sequenced in a study of cytomegalovirus exposure and HLA in healthy donors. The assay was immunoSEQ multiplex PCR, and TCRdb's table has in-frame clones only and misses some. Of roughly 70,000 clones listed, roughly 95% were seen once; the top ten hold roughly 4.3%. The sample was PBMCs. These receptors were taken from a woman in her late teens or twenties in good health and CMV-seropositive. Both conserved end residues are trimmed from each CDR3. Some rows mark clone size as missing; the rest say once, few, many or name a class of expanded clone.

V	J	size	CDR3
TRBV5-6	TRBJ2-1	NA	ASSLGGRNEQF
TRBV28	TRBJ1-5	NA	ASSFQGASSWPQH
TRBV27	TRBJ2-1	once	ASSSPKPQGVLWGVEQF
TRBV7-2	TRBJ2-3	once	ASSSGTTGTDTQY
TRBV25-1	TRBJ2-7	NA	ASSETQRTGNYEQY
TRBV19	TRBJ2-1	NA	ASSYGQGLRF
TRBV30	TRBJ2-2	NA	AWMSSLVAGVRTGELF
TRBV30	TRBJ2-5	NA	ALQLSGGKETQY
TRBV7-8	TRBJ2-5	NA	ASSSRTAEETQY
TRBV28	TRBJ2-7	NA	ASSLPSGRYYEQY
TRBV6-5	TRBJ1-2	NA	ASTLRGRDYGYT
TRBV7-7	TRBJ2-5	once	ASSLVAGGPQETQY
TRBV6-6	TRBJ1-2	NA	ASRMDTEHGYT
TRBV28	TRBJ2-5	NA	ASSLGLAGVETQY
TRBV4-1	TRBJ2-1	NA	ASSPRDSEYNEQF
TRBV14	TRBJ1-1	NA	ASSQVQTTEAF
TRBV9	TRBJ2-1	NA	ASSAQRGAYNEQF
TRBV30	TRBJ2-7	NA	AWSRKPKALSGRARASEQY
TRBV7-8	TRBJ1-3	NA	ASSGGYTIY
TRBV5-1	TRBJ1-1	NA	ASSYYGTGNTEAF
TRBV28	TRBJ1-2	NA	ASSPPGTDSGYT
TRBV4-1	TRBJ2-4	NA	ASSPRALTDTKNIQY
TRBV11-1	TRBJ2-7	NA	ASSSPDRGRAYEQY
TRBV29-1	TRBJ2-3	NA	SVETIRLAGGSRGDTQY
TRBV5-5	TRBJ2-2	NA	ASSLENGRVTGELF
TRBV2	TRBJ2-1	NA	ASRESGGSYNEQF
TRBV6-5	TRBJ1-1	NA	ASRSTGTGAF
TRBV6-1	TRBJ2-4	NA	ASSGDSGNIQY
TRBV28	TRBJ2-7	NA	ASSVRGISSYEQY
TRBV28	TRBJ2-7	NA	ASSSTSGRGYYEQY
TRBV9	TRBJ2-3	NA	ASSVGPPGTGPTDTQY
TRBV28	TRBJ2-7	once	ASRQRQDEQY
TRBV27	TRBJ2-5	NA	ASSPLTGGDRETQY
TRBV28	TRBJ2-7	NA	ASSTVLDEQY
TRBV9	TRBJ2-2	NA	ASSVQGGTGELF
TRBV7-9	TRBJ1-1	NA	ASSRYRMNTEAF
TRBV28	TRBJ1-2	NA	ASSLGGTFYGYT
TRBV28	TRBJ1-5	NA	ASEETNQPQH
TRBV28	TRBJ1-5	NA	ASSPDRGRIHSNQPQH
TRBV7-9	TRBJ2-3	NA	ASGFLAGEEDTQY
TRBV30	TRBJ1-1	NA	AWSVGDRWNTEAF
TRBV13	TRBJ2-2	NA	ASSGTGVENTGELF
TRBV5-4	TRBJ2-5	NA	ASSVQGTETQY
TRBV4-2	TRBJ1-4	NA	ASSQWTATNEKLF
TRBV7-2	TRBJ2-7	NA	ASSPSRVAVYEQY
TRBV15	TRBJ2-5	NA	ATTSGLALQETQY
TRBV6-4	TRBJ2-3	NA	ASSAGGTDTQY
TRBV25-1	TRBJ1-4	NA	ASSAPNEKLF
TRBV15	TRBJ2-4	NA	ATSPGLSNIQY
TRBV4-1	TRBJ2-5	once	ASSRSLGQAQETQY